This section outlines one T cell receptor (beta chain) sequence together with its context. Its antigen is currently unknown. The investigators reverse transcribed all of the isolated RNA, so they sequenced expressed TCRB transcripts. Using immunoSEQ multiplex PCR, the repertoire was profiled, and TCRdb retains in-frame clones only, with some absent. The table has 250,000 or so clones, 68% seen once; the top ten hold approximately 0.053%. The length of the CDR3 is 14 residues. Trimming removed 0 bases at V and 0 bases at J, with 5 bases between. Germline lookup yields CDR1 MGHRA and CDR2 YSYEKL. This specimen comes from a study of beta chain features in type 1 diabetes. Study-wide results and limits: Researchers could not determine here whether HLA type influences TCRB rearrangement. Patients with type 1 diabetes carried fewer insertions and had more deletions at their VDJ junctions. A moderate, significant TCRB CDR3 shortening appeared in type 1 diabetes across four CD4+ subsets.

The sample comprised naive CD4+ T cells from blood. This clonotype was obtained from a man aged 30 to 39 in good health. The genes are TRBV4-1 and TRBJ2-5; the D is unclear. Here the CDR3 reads CASSQELDQETQYF. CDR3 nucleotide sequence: TGCGCCAGCAGCCAAGAGCTGGACCAAGAGACCCAGTACTTC.